The rows below give T cell receptor beta chains drawn from one sample of a study of cytomegalovirus exposure and HLA in healthy donors. Some clones are missing from TCRdb's copy, which holds only in-frame ones; the method was immunoSEQ multiplex PCR. Its listing shows more than 70,000 clones. Sequencing used PBMCs. All receptors derive from a woman aged 60-75 years in good health and CMV-seronegative. CDR3s include the opening cysteine and the closing phenylalanine or tryptophan. Fields, in order: D gene, V gene, J gene, CDR3 DNA, CDR3 protein. The D gene is left open where the match is weak.

.	TRBV10-1	TRBJ2-1	TGCGCCATTGGAGGGCCCGGTTCCCATGAGCAGTTCTTC	CAIGGPGSHEQFF
.	TRBV10-3	TRBJ2-5	TGTGCCACCTCAGGAAACCAAGAGACCCAGTACTTC	CATSGNQETQYF
.	TRBV10-3	TRBJ2-1	TGTGCCATCGGGGCCTGGAGCGCGAGCGGGAATGAGCAGTTCTTC	CAIGAWSASGNEQFF
.	TRBV29-1	TRBJ2-2	TGCAGCGTTTCTGCCCAGATGGACACCGGGGAGCTGTTTTTT	CSVSAQMDTGELFF
TRBD1	TRBV28	TRBJ1-1	TGTGCCAGCAGTATAAGACAGGGTACAGCTTTCTTT	CASSIRQGTAFF
.	TRBV6-1	TRBJ1-5	TGTGCCAGCACCCGGGATGAGGGGGTAAGTCAGCCCCAGCATTTT	CASTRDEGVSQPQHF
.	TRBV11-2	TRBJ2-1	TGTGCCAGCAGCTTTTCGGGAACGGGTGAGCAGTTCTTC	CASSFSGTGEQFF
.	TRBV2	TRBJ1-1	TGTGCCAGCAGTGAAGCGGGGAGTTTGAACACTGAAGCTTTCTTT	CASSEAGSLNTEAFF
.	TRBV30	TRBJ1-3	TGTGCCTGGAGGGGTTGGGGGCTTGGTGGAAACACCATATATTTT	CAWRGWGLGGNTIYF
TRBD2	TRBV27	TRBJ2-1	TGTGCCACCTTAACTAGCGGGCCTTACAATGAGCAGTTCTTC	CATLTSGPYNEQFF
TRBD1	TRBV15	TRBJ2-7	TGTGCCACCAGCAGTAAGGGGACCGGGACAGGGGTTCACGAGCAGTACTTC	CATSSKGTGTGVHEQYF
TRBD2	TRBV5-1	TRBJ2-7	TGCGCCAGCAGGGCTAGCGGTTCCTACGAGCAGTACTTC	CASRASGSYEQYF
TRBD2	TRBV27	TRBJ2-1	TGTGCCAGCAGTTTATTTGTAAGATCTAGGAGCGGGGCCCCCCACTGGAATGAGCAGTTCTTC	CASSLFVRSRSGAPHWNEQFF
TRBD2	TRBV4-1	TRBJ2-7	TGCGCCAGCAGCCTTCACCTAAGCGGGAGGGCCTACGAGCAGTACTTC	CASSLHLSGRAYEQYF
.	TRBV10-3	TRBJ1-2	TGTGCCATCAGTGTCTCCTCGACAACCGACTATGGCTACACCTTC	CAISVSSTTDYGYTF
TRBD1	TRBV4-1	TRBJ1-2	TGCGCCAGCAGCCAAGGTTTAGGACAGGGATATGGCTACACCTTC	CASSQGLGQGYGYTF
TRBD2	TRBV9	TRBJ2-1	TGTGCCAGCAGCGCCGGGGGGGGGAGTTCCTACAATGAGCAGTTCTTC	CASSAGGGSSYNEQFF
.	TRBV7-9	TRBJ2-1	TGTGCCAGCAGTCCCTTCGGGCTACGGGAGCGCTCCTACAATGAGCAGTTCTTC	CASSPFGLRERSYNEQFF